This T cell receptor (beta chain) was sequenced for a study of T cells in women clearing cervical HPV infection. In the study overall: Control women cleared a single incident HPV16 infection within 12 months. Blood came at first lesion visit for cases, post-clearance for controls. Broader study findings: TRBV6-7 relative abundance averaged about 0.11% in cases and about 0.15% in controls.

The ends lost 7 bases at V and 2 bases at J; junction bases unmatched: 10. CDR3 size: 15 residues. Germline CDR1 and CDR2: MGHRA and YSYEKL. A note on this clone: The antigen remains unidentified. The CDR3 end lies 3 residues beyond the end of the read and is filled in from the germline J gene.

The assay was immunoSEQ multiplex PCR, and TCRdb's table has in-frame clones only and misses some. Its clone listing holds approximately 35,000 clones. The clonotype was recovered from a woman between 18 and 69 years old with a cervical HPV16 infection that either progressed to CIN3+ or cleared (not recorded which). The sequencing sample was made of blood buffy coat. The V and J genes are TRBV4-1 and TRBJ1-2; 7 positions agree with TRBD1. The CDR3 loop is CASTYNLGQNYGYTF. Incomplete CDR3 DNA: TGCGCCAGCACCTATAATTTGGGACAGAACTATGGC.